This T cell receptor (beta chain) stems from a study of blood T cell repertoires in COVID-19 (dated by TCRdb to between 2020 and 2021). Regarding the research as a whole: The collaborator samples originated in the United States, Italy and Spain and spanned the acute and convalescent phases of COVID-19. The prospective study material was composed of cDNA or gDNA derived from T cells, B-cell-depleted T cells, or PBMCs. Deeply sampled blood TCRbeta repertoires from subjects exposed to, actively infected with, or recovered from COVID-19 were included in the dataset. The repertoires were released in a freely available public database intended as a resource for research on the immune response to SARS-CoV-2. The samples were drawn from two sources: the first 160 participants of the ongoing ImmuneRACE study, and 1,254 subjects contributed by 6 global collaborators. Nearly every sample came with metadata listing a de-identified subject ID, COVID-19 status, age in years and sex. Where available, HLA class I and class II types were obtained from metadata supplied by the sample provider rather than from assay-based typing. What the research found in general, with its limitations: The quantity of clinical and demographic metadata differed by source and by participant and was supplied without curation.

Looking up the germline V gene yields CDR1 SGHRS and CDR2 YFSETQ. From the cysteine through the phenylalanine, the CDR3 covers 15 amino acids. Of all the DNA, just the CDR3 is kept, 45 bases in frame from base 1. Between the V and J ends, shortened by 2 bases and 1 base respectively, the junction contains 9 bases. TCRbeta CDR3 regions were amplified from genomic DNA by means of the immunoSEQ Assay, a bias-controlled multiplex PCR. Per the source publication's procedure: Nucleated cell counts per sample were estimated from amplification of reference gene primers within the assay. To quantify the absolute abundance of each unique TCRbeta CDR3 rearrangement, sequence reads were collapsed and filtered. Productive Simpson clonality was computed per sample as the square root of Simpson's diversity index over productive rearrangements. Sourced from immuneACCESS, this table was stored by TCRdb with only in-frame sequences that have V and J called. A share of the clones is absent; for the studies checked, an unresolved V gene accounts for under half, and the remainder has no known explanation. D and trimming come from the DNA, and the V and J calls and clone size come from that table. This sample is represented by some 220,000 clones; nearly 90% of them were singletons. Clones ranked in the top ten supply around 12% of the sample.

A second Seattle source provided samples from volunteer blood donors who had recovered from COVID-19. Collaborating institutions collected whole blood in K2EDTA tubes following their own protocols. Collaborator samples were shipped for TCRbeta analysis as frozen whole blood, isolated PBMCs, or DNA extracted from either sample type. Remarks on this clone: Its antigen is not yet known. Nothing much larger sits one base from this clone, and base qualities are not available.

This receptor was identified in a young woman who had recovered from COVID-19. Rearrangement joined TRBV5-1 to TRBJ2-2; no confident D gene assignment can be made. Sequenced: peripheral blood. DNA sequence: TGCGCCAGCAGCTTCGGTCAGGTGAACACCGGGGAGCTGTTTTTT. This codes for CASSFGQVNTGELFF. Supplemented by the reference TRBV5-1 and TRBJ2-2 proteins around the CDR3, the complete variable domain is KAGVTQTPRYLIKTRGQQVTLSCSPISGHRSVSWYQQTPGQGLQFLFEYFSETQRNKGNFPGRFSGRQFSNSRSEMNVSTLELGDSALYLCASSFGQVNTGELFFGEGSRLTVL.